The clone carrying this TCR beta chain came up a few times. Its antigen is not identified. Template input was genomic DNA from bulk tumor (around 610 ng per sample). Biopsies that were spaced far apart were taken, several per primary tumor, during surgery. Patients underwent curative surgery for non-small cell lung cancer (untreated and newly diagnosed). The TCR beta CDR3 region underwent multiplex PCR amplification with 32 V and 13 J primers. TCRdb re-called the multiplex PCR reads with MiXCR, one entry per CDR3 protein. The sample holds about 3,300 distinct CDR3 sequences, roughly 27% seen once. Per the germline V gene, CDR1 is SGHAT and CDR2 is FQNNGV. The V segment lost 5 bases and the J segment 5 bases; nucleotides outside the gene matches: 2. CDR3 length equals 14 residues. The sample originates from a study of immune heterogeneity within non-small cell lung tumors. Study conclusions and caveats: Local T-cell repertoire clonality was correlated with local tumor mutational burden, and the correlation was positive. It was moderate in strength but statistically significant (R approximately 0.3).

The TCR sequence derives from a man aged 55 to 70 with non-small cell lung cancer. The gene calls are TRBV11-2 and TRBJ2-3; 12 positions match TRBD2. Specimen: lung tumor tissue. CDR3 sequence reads: CASSQGLAGDTQYF. The CDR3, as DNA: TGTGCCAGCAGCCAGGGACTAGCGGGAGATACGCAGTATTTT.